A selection of T cell receptor beta chains follows, all from one sample in a study of T cell responses to AZD1222 COVID-19 vaccine. Only in-frame clones appear in the TCRdb table, and some are missing; sequencing was by immunoSEQ multiplex PCR. Here the sample spans approximately 140,000 clones, more than 70% being singletons. Sequenced material: peripheral blood, taken on day 0 of AZD1222 vaccination. The receptors originated from an adult in good health. The CDR3 runs from the conserved cysteine through the conserved F or W. Fields, in order: V gene, D gene, clone size, J gene, CDR3 DNA, CDR3 protein. The D gene is left open where the match is weak. The size field is filled for only some rows; it gives once, few, many or a size class.

V gene: TRBV18
D gene: -
clone size: -
J gene: TRBJ1-5
CDR3 DNA: TGTGCCAGCTCAAGTTCCGTAAATAATCAGCCCCAGCATTTT
CDR3 protein: CASSSSVNNQPQHF

V gene: TRBV7-8
D gene: -
clone size: once
J gene: TRBJ1-3
CDR3 DNA: TGTGCCAGCAGCTTAGAGGAAAGGAGTTCCCCTGGAAACACCATATATTTT
CDR3 protein: CASSLEERSSPGNTIYF

V gene: TRBV6-5
D gene: TRBD1
clone size: -
J gene: TRBJ2-2
CDR3 DNA: TGTGCCAGCAGACGGGACAGGGGATACACCGGGGAGCTGTTTTTT
CDR3 protein: CASRRDRGYTGELFF

V gene: TRBV5-1
D gene: -
clone size: -
J gene: TRBJ2-7
CDR3 DNA: TGCGCCAGCAGCTTGGTCGGGGGCTCCTACGAGCAGTACTTC
CDR3 protein: CASSLVGGSYEQYF

V gene: TRBV9
D gene: TRBD2
clone size: -
J gene: TRBJ2-3
CDR3 DNA: TGTGCCAGCAGCCGGGAGTTAGCGGGAACCACAGATACGCAGTATTTT
CDR3 protein: CASSRELAGTTDTQYF

V gene: TRBV12-2
D gene: -
clone size: once
J gene: TRBJ1-2
CDR3 DNA: TGTGCAAGTCGCTTAGGAAGAGCCGGGAAGACTAACTATGGCTACACCTTC
CDR3 protein: CASRLGRAGKTNYGYTF

V gene: TRBV4-1
D gene: -
clone size: few
J gene: TRBJ2-3
CDR3 DNA: TGCGCCAGCAGCCTCTGGGCTAGTGGGGCTCCAGATACGCAGTATTTT
CDR3 protein: CASSLWASGAPDTQYF

V gene: TRBV2
D gene: -
clone size: -
J gene: TRBJ1-6
CDR3 DNA: TGTGCCAGCAGTGAAGAAAACTCCTATAATTCACCCCTCCACTTT
CDR3 protein: CASSEENSYNSPLHF

V gene: TRBV3-1/TRBV3-2
D gene: -
clone size: -
J gene: TRBJ2-1
CDR3 DNA: TGTGCCAGCAGCCAAGATCTTCGGAAATACAATGAGCAGTTCTTC
CDR3 protein: CASSQDLRKYNEQFF

V gene: TRBV7-2
D gene: TRBD2
clone size: -
J gene: TRBJ2-2
CDR3 DNA: TGTGCCAGCAGCTTTGCTATACTAGCGCCTACCGGGGAGCTGTTTTTT
CDR3 protein: CASSFAILAPTGELFF

V gene: TRBV7-9
D gene: -
clone size: -
J gene: TRBJ2-2
CDR3 DNA: TGTGCCAGCAGCCACGGGAATAGGGGACTGAACACCGGGGAGCTGTTTTTT
CDR3 protein: CASSHGNRGLNTGELFF

V gene: TRBV7-2
D gene: -
clone size: -
J gene: TRBJ2-2
CDR3 DNA: TGTGCCAGCAGCTTACAGGCCGCGAACACCGGGGAGCTGTTTTTT
CDR3 protein: CASSLQAANTGELFF

V gene: TRBV12-3/TRBV12-4
D gene: -
clone size: -
J gene: TRBJ1-1
CDR3 DNA: TGTGCCAGCCTCGTTGGGGGCACTGAAGCTTTCTTT
CDR3 protein: CASLVGGTEAFF

V gene: TRBV7-9
D gene: -
clone size: -
J gene: TRBJ1-6
CDR3 DNA: TGTGCCAGCAGCTTCGGTTGGGAAGGTTCACCCCTCCACTTT
CDR3 protein: CASSFGWEGSPLHF

V gene: TRBV7-2
D gene: -
clone size: -
J gene: TRBJ2-5
CDR3 DNA: TGTGCCAGCAGCTTAGGAGGGTCAGAGACCCAGTACTTC
CDR3 protein: CASSLGGSETQYF

V gene: TRBV30
D gene: -
clone size: -
J gene: TRBJ2-3
CDR3 DNA: TGTGCCTGGGGGGACTTCGTCGATACGCAGTATTTT
CDR3 protein: CAWGDFVDTQYF

V gene: TRBV29-1
D gene: TRBD1
clone size: -
J gene: TRBJ1-2
CDR3 DNA: TGCAGCGTCCAGACAGGGAAGAACTATGGCTACACCTTC
CDR3 protein: CSVQTGKNYGYTF

V gene: TRBV5-4
D gene: -
clone size: -
J gene: TRBJ2-3
CDR3 DNA: TGTGCCAGCAGTCGGACCGGTACCACAGATACGCAGTATTTT
CDR3 protein: CASSRTGTTDTQYF